The 28 T cell receptor beta chains listed next were all sequenced from one sample in a study of blood T cell repertoires in COVID-19. The table came from immunoSEQ multiplex PCR; TCRdb's copy has only in-frame clones and leaves some out. The sample yields around 300,000 clones, 88% seen once. The specimen sequenced was PBMCs or T cells enriched from blood (not recorded which). Source of these receptors: a man in his thirties or forties who had recovered from COVID-19.

V gene TRBV7-9 combines with J gene TRBJ2-6; D might be TRBD2 (6 bases). The CDR3 is 17 amino acids. CDR1 is SEHNR, CDR2 FQNEAQ, per germline (reference sequence). The germline V and J ends were trimmed by 0 bases and 0 bases, with 9 bases remaining between them. CDR3 in DNA: TGTGCCAGCAGCTTAGCTTTGGGGGGCTCTGGGGCCAACGTCCTGACTTTC. It translates to CASSLALGGSGANVLTF.

The CDR3 nucleotides read TGTGCCAGCAGTTTCGGGACAGAGTTCTGGGAGCAGTACTTC. Its protein is CASSFGTEFWEQYF. The rearrangement links TRBV6-5 to TRBJ2-7, with 7 nucleotides matching TRBD1. The CDR3 has 14 residues. With 4 bases clipped from V and 7 bases from J, the junction kept 10 bases outside the gene matches. Germline V gene data show CDR1 as MNHEY and CDR2 as SVGAGI.

The genes are TRBV3-1 (or the pseudogene TRBV3-2) and TRBJ2-1, with 9 bases that match TRBD2. This CDR3 comprises 15 residues. Germline values: CDR1 LGHDT, CDR2 YNNKEL (reference sequence). The V gene end was trimmed by 7 bases and the J gene end by 8 bases; junction bases not matched to a gene: 12. CDR3 amino acids: CASKFSRLADDEQFF. CDR3 DNA: TGTGCCAGCAAATTTTCCCGACTAGCGGACGATGAGCAGTTCTTC.

This chain uses TRBV2 with TRBJ1-2; the D gene is possibly TRBD1 (6 bases). Germline CDR1 reads SNHLY; CDR2 reads FYNNEI. Deletions cut 8 bases from V and 4 bases from J, with 20 bases between. The CDR3 loop spans 15 amino acids. CDR3 amino acids: CASGDRTARGYGYTF. The CDR3 nucleotides read TGTGCCAGCGGGGATCGGACAGCACGCGGCTATGGCTACACCTTC. The full variable domain, its missing parts supplied by reference TRBV2 and TRBJ1-2, is EPEVTQTPSHQVTQMGQEVILRCVPISNHLYFYWYRQILGQKVEFLVSFYNNEISEKSEIFDDQFSVERPDGSNFTLKIRSTKLEDSAMYFCASGDRTARGYGYTFGSGTRLTVV.

The chain couples TRBV21-1 to TRBJ1-4. TRBV21-1 counts as a pseudogene. The CDR3 contains 16 residues. This CDR3 reads CASSSLGLATNEKLFF. CDR3 bases: TGTGCCAGCAGCTCCCTCGGGTTGGCCACTAATGAAAAACTGTTTTTT.

This chain uses TRBV7-9 with TRBJ1-4; 8 bases match TRBD1. In germline, CDR1 is SEHNR, CDR2 FQNEAQ (reference sequence). The length of the CDR3 is 17 residues. Trimming at V came to 1 base and at J to 2 bases, leaving 6 bases not matched to a gene. Here the CDR3 reads CASSLDRGIGTNEKLFF. The CDR3 bases are TGTGCCAGCAGCTTAGACAGGGGGATAGGCACTAATGAAAAACTGTTTTTT.

This chain joins TRBV7-2 and TRBJ2-3; 9 bases are a match to TRBD2. Germline V gene lookup returns CDR1 SGHTA and CDR2 FQGNSA. V gave up 5 bases and J gave up 3 bases; unmatched junction bases: 6. The CDR3 length is 15 residues. The CDR3 protein is CASSSRAGGTDTQYF. The DNA of the CDR3 is TGTGCCAGCAGCAGCAGAGCGGGGGGAACAGATACGCAGTATTTT.

This chain uses TRBV7-2 with TRBJ1-4; TRBD1 aligns across 7 bases. Germline CDR1 and CDR2: SGHTA and FQGNSA. Trimming took 5 bases from V and 7 from J; bases not matched to a gene: 7. The CDR3 runs to 14 residues. CDR3 nucleotides: TGTGCCAGCAGCACCGGGACAGTGGGTGAAAAACTGTTTTTT. This translates into CASSTGTVGEKLFF. Drawing the rest from reference TRBV7-2 and TRBJ1-4, the complete variable domain is GAGVSQSPSNKVTEKGKDVELRCDPISGHTALYWYRQSLGQGLEFLIYFQGNSAPDKSGLPSDRFSAERTGGSVSTLTIQRTQQEDSAVYLCASSTGTVGEKLFFGSGTQLSVL.

The V call is TRBV2, the J call TRBJ1-2, with TRBD1 identical over 10 bases. This CDR3 contains 14 residues. The germline V gene has CDR1 SNHLY and CDR2 FYNNEI. The J segment lost 2 bases and the V segment lost 5 bases, leaving 2 bases of the junction unmatched. Here the CDR3 reads CASSLGQGNYGYTF. CDR3 sequence (DNA): TGTGCCAGCAGTTTGGGACAGGGGAACTATGGCTACACCTTC.

V usage is TRBV5-6 and J usage is TRBJ2-7, with TRBD1 matching over 8 bases. CDR1 is SGHDT and CDR2 is YYEEEE in the germline V gene. V was clipped by 6 bases and J by 5 bases; unmatched bases: 7. The CDR3 runs to 13 residues. The CDR3 nucleotides are TGTGCCAGCACGCCAGCAGGGGGCAACGAGCAGTACTTC. This gives the protein CASTPAGGNEQYF.

The rearrangement uses TRBV2 and TRBJ2-7; D may be TRBD1 (5 bases). This CDR3 is 12 amino acids long. V was clipped by 6 bases and J by 3 bases, with 9 bases between them. Germline V gene sequence: CDR1 SNHLY, CDR2 FYNNEI. The CDR3 DNA follows: TGTGCCAGCAGAGGAGACAGCTACGAGCAGTACTTC. Protein: CASRGDSYEQYF. The full variable domain, completed using reference TRBV2 and TRBJ2-7, is EPEVTQTPSHQVTQMGQEVILRCVPISNHLYFYWYRQILGQKVEFLVSFYNNEISEKSEIFDDQFSVERPDGSNFTLKIRSTKLEDSAMYFCASRGDSYEQYFGPGTRLTVT.

V and J are TRBV6-1 and TRBJ1-1; D not resolved. From germline, CDR1 is MNHNS and CDR2 SASEGT. V gave up 2 bases and J gave up 6 bases, with 10 bases separating them. The CDR3 extends over 13 amino acids. DNA of the CDR3: TGTGCCAGCAGTGAACATGGGAGGGCTGAAGCTTTCTTT. It codes for CASSEHGRAEAFF.

This chain connects TRBV12-3 or TRBV12-4 to TRBJ1-2; D remains unclear. The germline V and J ends were trimmed by 3 bases and 8 bases, with 10 bases remaining between them. This CDR3 has 12 amino acids. The CDR3 DNA follows: TGTGCCAGCAGTTTTGGAGATTTGGGCTACACCTTC. This gives the protein CASSFGDLGYTF.

This rearrangement joins TRBV5-1 to TRBJ2-3; TRBD2 matches 7 bases. Trimming cost V 1 base and J 0 bases; bases outside gene matches: 8. The germline gives CDR1 SGHRS, CDR2 YFSETQ. The CDR3 covers 17 residues. CDR3: CASSLLGAGESTDTQYF. CDR3 bases: TGCGCCAGCAGCTTGCTGGGCGCGGGGGAAAGCACAGATACGCAGTATTTT.

Here the CDR3 DNA reads TGTGCCAGCAGTAGCTGGAAGGCCAAGCTGACCTACGAGCAGTACTTC. Translation gives CASSSWKAKLTYEQYF. This rearrangement joins TRBV11-2 to TRBJ2-7; D is undetermined. Trimming left V 6 bases short and J 2 bases short, with 20 bases between. Germline CDR1 is SGHAT and CDR2 is FQNNGV. This CDR3 is built from 16 residues.

The chain employs TRBV10-2 and TRBJ2-7; weak D call: TRBD1 (6 bases). The CDR3 contains 12 residues. The germline gives CDR1 WSHSY, CDR2 SAAADI. CDR3 in DNA: TGCGCACAGGGCCCCAACTCCTACGAGCAGTACTTC. It encodes CAQGPNSYEQYF.

The chain joins TRBV5-5 to TRBJ1-4; 7 nucleotides agree with TRBD1. After removal of 5 bases from V and 5 bases from J, the junction contained 6 bases not matched to a gene. The CDR3 loop spans 14 amino acids. Per germline, CDR1 SGHKS and CDR2 YYEKEE (reference sequence). The DNA of the CDR3 is TGTGCCAGCAGTACAGGGGTGTCGAATGAAAAACTGTTTTTT. It specifies CASSTGVSNEKLFF.

The chain has TRBV11-2 and TRBJ2-5, with D possibly matching TRBD1 (6 bases). Germline-derived CDR1 and CDR2 are SGHAT and FQNNGV. This CDR3 comprises 14 residues. The ends were cut back, 3 bases at V and 4 bases at J, with 12 bases in the middle. This chain's CDR3 is CASSLWGQGETQYF. As DNA, the CDR3 is TGTGCCAGCAGCTTGTGGGGGCAGGGAGAGACCCAGTACTTC.

J is TRBJ1-2 and V is TRBV10-3, with a weak D call TRBD1 (5 bases). V lost 4 bases and J 2 bases, leaving 11 bases between the germline ends. Germline assignment: CDR1 ENHRY and CDR2 SYGVKD. This CDR3 has 14 amino acids. This chain's CDR3 is CAISVRQGNYGYTF. The DNA for the CDR3 is TGTGCCATCAGTGTAAGGCAGGGAAACTATGGCTACACCTTC.

This chain joins TRBV15 and TRBJ2-3; D might be TRBD2 (5 bases). In germline, CDR1 is LNHNV, CDR2 YYDKDF (reference sequence). This CDR3 is 13 amino acids long. V lost 8 bases to trimming and J lost 0 bases, with 9 bases between them. This CDR3 is CATASGSTDTQYF. CDR3 coding DNA: TGTGCCACCGCAAGCGGCAGCACAGATACGCAGTATTTT.

This chain connects TRBV27 to TRBJ2-1; 9 nucleotides match TRBD2. The V segment lost 3 bases and the J segment 8 bases; nucleotides outside the gene matches: 5. Germline CDR1 MNHEY, CDR2 SMNVEV (reference sequence). This CDR3 contains 14 residues. The CDR3 protein is CASSFGGTSHEQFF. The CDR3, as DNA: TGTGCCAGCAGTTTCGGCGGGACTAGCCATGAGCAGTTCTTC.

This rearrangement joins TRBV11-2 to TRBJ2-7; 11 bases agree with TRBD1. V was pared by 2 bases and J by 3 bases, with 6 bases of the junction left unmatched. CDR3 size: 16 residues. Germline V lookup: CDR1 SGHAT, CDR2 FQNNGV. The CDR3 is CASSLKLGQGVYEQYF. In DNA form, the CDR3 reads TGTGCCAGCAGCTTAAAATTGGGACAGGGGGTCTACGAGCAGTACTTC.

V usage is TRBV7-9 and J usage is TRBJ1-1; D is possibly TRBD1 (5 bases). The germline V gene encodes CDR1 SEHNR and CDR2 FQNEAQ (reference sequence). The V and J ends lost 2 bases and 4 bases respectively, with 17 bases between them. The CDR3 spans 16 residues. The CDR3 loop reads CASSLFSTTGGTEAFF. In DNA, the CDR3 is TGTGCCAGCAGCTTATTTTCAACAACGGGGGGCACTGAAGCTTTCTTT.

On this clone itself: The sample contains more than one DNA sequence encoding this CDR3. V gene TRBV10-3 combines with J gene TRBJ2-3; 8 bases map to TRBD1. Germline CDR1 is ENHRY and CDR2 is SYGVKD. The CDR3 is 15 amino acids. The trim removed 2 bases at V and 0 bases at J, leaving 1 base unmatched. The CDR3 protein is CAISEDRGSTDTQYF. CDR3 nucleotides: TGTGCCATCAGTGAGGACAGGGGTAGCACAGATACGCAGTATTTT.

CDR3 amino acids: CASSYRDRDADTQYF. The CDR3 nucleotides read TGCGCCAGCAGCTACCGGGACAGGGATGCAGATACGCAGTATTTT. The chain links TRBV4-1 to TRBJ2-3, with 9 positions matching TRBD1. CDR3 length equals 15 residues. Looked up from germline, CDR1 is MGHRA and CDR2 is YSYEKL. The V segment lost 5 bases and the J segment 4 bases; nucleotides outside the gene matches: 7.

The chain employs TRBV6-2 or TRBV6-3 and TRBJ2-1, with TRBD2 matching 8 bases. Germline CDR1 MNHEY, CDR2 SVGEGT. Germline trimming cut 5 bases from V and 7 bases from J; bases unmatched to any gene: 7. CDR3 length equals 14 residues. The CDR3: CASSPRGGLNEQFF. CDR3 in DNA: TGTGCCAGCAGTCCCCGGGGGGGGCTTAATGAGCAGTTCTTC.

The V gene is TRBV5-1, the J gene TRBJ2-1; 9 bases map to TRBD2. Germline values: CDR1 SGHRS, CDR2 YFSETQ. With V trimmed by 2 bases and J by 5 bases, 8 bases remained unmatched. This CDR3 is built from 16 residues. The CDR3 is CASSLNSGGPDNEQFF. CDR3 nucleotide sequence: TGCGCCAGCAGCTTAAATAGCGGGGGACCGGACAATGAGCAGTTCTTC.

The chain recombines TRBV28 with TRBJ1-3; D is unclear. The CDR3 is 15 amino acids. V shed 10 bases and J shed 0 bases, with 16 bases lying between them. Germline CDR1 and CDR2: MDHEN and SYDVKM. The DNA for the CDR3 is TGTGCCAACCCCCTGTCAGGCCTCTCTGGAAACACCATATATTTT. Protein sequence: CANPLSGLSGNTIYF.